These 24 T cell receptor beta chains were sequenced from one sample in a study of Graves' ophthalmopathy and Graves' hyperthyroidism. Amplification of the TCR beta CDR3 regions used RNA transcripts (as template). Amplification began with first-round RT-PCR using HTBI primers, then second-round multiplex PCR was performed. TCRdb analysed the multiplex PCR reads with MiXCR anew, one entry per CDR3 protein. The sample has about 480,000 distinct CDR3 sequences, over 13% seen once; the top ten hold over 7.5%. The sequenced material came from blood. The receptors originated from a woman younger than 45 with Graves' ophthalmopathy.

This chain uses TRBV6-5 with TRBJ1-2, with D possibly being TRBD1 (5 bases). Germline V CDR1 and CDR2: MNHEY, SVGAGI. The CDR3 runs 15 residues. V lost 0 bases and J lost 4, with 12 bases in between. The DNA for the CDR3 is TGTGCCAGCAGTTACTCCTCAGGGATTAGCTATGGCTACACCTTC. It codes for CASSYSSGISYGYTF.

This clonotype was seen repeatedly, ten times or more. The chain couples TRBV11-1 to TRBJ2-7, with a possible D match to TRBD2 (6 bases). V was shortened by 4 bases and J by 2 bases, with 21 bases between the two germline ends. The CDR3 has 17 residues. Germline CDR1 and CDR2: SGHAT and FQDESV (reference sequence). The CDR3 region is CASSSLTGLAGPYEQYF. The CDR3, as DNA: TGTGCCAGCAGCTCCCTGACTGGATTGGCGGGGCCCTACGAGCAGTACTTC.

This clonotype was detected a few times. V and J are TRBV13 and TRBJ2-5; perhaps TRBD2 as D (6 bases). V lost 4 bases and J lost 2, with 14 bases in between. CDR3 size: 15 residues. Germline CDR1 and CDR2: PRHDT and FYEKMQ (reference sequence). CDR3 in amino acids: CASSSGDSPQETQYF. CDR3 nucleotides: TGTGCCAGCAGCTCGGGAGACAGTCCTCAAGAGACCCAGTACTTC.

This clonotype was detected many times. The chain joins TRBV9 to TRBJ1-3, with D tentatively TRBD1 (5 bases). The CDR3 loop spans 15 amino acids. The V end was cut by 0 bases, the J end by 6 bases, with 13 bases between. Germline V CDR1 and CDR2: SGDLS, YYNGEE. The CDR3 DNA is TGTGCCAGCAGCGTAGCCCCCAAACAGGAAAACACCATATATTTT. Translated, it gives CASSVAPKQENTIYF. Together with reference TRBV9 and TRBJ1-3, the CDR3 gives the full variable domain: DSGVTQTPKHLITATGQRVTLRCSPRSGDLSVYWYQQSLDQGLQFLIQYYNGEERAKGNILERFSAQQFPDLHSELNLSSLELGDSALYFCASSVAPKQENTIYFGEGSWLTVV.

This clonotype was recorded many times. J is TRBJ2-4 and V is TRBV7-2; 8 positions agree with TRBD1. CDR1 and CDR2 (germline): SGHTA, FQGNSA. The CDR3 loop spans 17 amino acids. The ends lost 0 bases at V and 3 bases at J; junction bases unmatched: 7. The CDR3, as DNA: TGTGCCAGCAGCTTAGCAACAGGGGGTCTAGGCAAAAACATTCAGTACTTC. It codes for CASSLATGGLGKNIQYF.

This clonotype was seen many times. The CDR3: CSAIGSGGGLAGGGSSYEQYF. CDR3 DNA sequence: TGCAGTGCTATCGGGTCCGGGGGGGGACTAGCGGGAGGTGGGAGCTCCTACGAGCAGTACTTC. The rearrangement links TRBV20-1 to TRBJ2-7; TRBD2 aligns across 15 bases. Germline CDR1 is DFQATT and CDR2 is SNEGSKA (reference sequence). V shed 4 bases and J 0 bases; nucleotides not matched to a gene: 19. This CDR3 region has 21 residues.

This clonotype was found many times. The genes are TRBV10-3 and TRBJ2-7; TRBD2 agrees at 10 bases. Germline CDR1 ENHRY, CDR2 SYGVKD. J was trimmed by 4 bases and V by 3 bases; bases with no gene match: 6. The CDR3 is 15 amino acids. CDR3 amino acids: CAISERTSGGYEQYF. CDR3 DNA sequence: TGTGCCATCAGTGAAAGGACTAGCGGAGGGTACGAGCAGTACTTC.

This clonotype has a count of ten or more. V and J are TRBV28 and TRBJ2-7, with TRBD1 matching 8 bases. The V gene's germline CDR1 is MDHEN and CDR2 SYDVKM. This CDR3 has 16 amino acids. With V trimmed by 6 bases and J by 0 bases, 10 bases remained unmatched. The chain's CDR3 is CASRGQGAQTSYEQYF. The DNA for the CDR3 is TGTGCCAGCAGAGGGCAGGGGGCCCAAACCTCCTACGAGCAGTACTTC.

This chain connects TRBV10-3 to TRBJ1-2; tentative D call: TRBD1 (5 bases). The CDR3 runs 13 residues. Germline V CDR1 and CDR2: ENHRY, SYGVKD. The germline V and J ends were trimmed by 8 bases and 8 bases, with 18 bases remaining between them. The CDR3, as DNA: TGTGCCATCCTTGGGACGGGGGGTTACGGCTACACCTTC. The encoded protein is CAILGTGGYGYTF.

The chain couples TRBV2 to TRBJ2-2; D is perhaps TRBD1 (6 bases). This CDR3 spans 14 amino acids. Between the trimmed V and J ends, which lost 11 bases and 3 bases, there was a span of 16 bases. Germline lookup yields CDR1 SNHLY and CDR2 FYNNEI. CDR3 region: CAGNPTGDTGELFF. As DNA, the CDR3 is TGTGCCGGCAACCCGACAGGTGACACCGGGGAGCTGTTTTTT.

The rearrangement links TRBV4-1 to TRBJ2-5; D remains unclear. V lost 5 bases, J lost 1 base, and 20 bases lay in between. Germline V gene data show CDR1 as MGHRA and CDR2 as YSYEKL. CDR3 length equals 17 residues. The CDR3 sequence is CASSNQVAQETQETQYF. CDR3 sequence (DNA): TGCGCCAGCAGCAACCAGGTAGCCCAAGAGACCCAAGAGACCCAGTACTTC.

In its sample, this clonotype was seen a few times. V and J are TRBV12-3 or TRBV12-4 and TRBJ2-5; D may be TRBD2 (5 bases). V gave up 4 bases and J gave up 0 bases, with 12 bases separating them. CDR3 length equals 15 residues. The CDR3 region is CASSSPGLYQETQYF. The CDR3 bases are TGTGCCAGCAGTTCCCCCGGACTGTACCAAGAGACCCAGTACTTC.

The V gene is TRBV9, the J gene TRBJ1-1; D possibly corresponds to TRBD1 (6 bases). This CDR3 has 16 amino acids. Germline lookup yields CDR1 SGDLS and CDR2 YYNGEE. Between the trimmed V and J ends, which lost 4 bases and 1 base, there was a span of 17 bases. This CDR3 reads CASSPRGQWGNTEAFF. For the CDR3, the DNA is TGTGCCAGCAGCCCTCGGGGACAATGGGGGAACACTGAAGCTTTCTTT. Variable domain in full (rest from reference TRBV9 and TRBJ1-1): DSGVTQTPKHLITATGQRVTLRCSPRSGDLSVYWYQQSLDQGLQFLIQYYNGEERAKGNILERFSAQQFPDLHSELNLSSLELGDSALYFCASSPRGQWGNTEAFFGQGTRLTVV.

As regards this clonotype: With a much larger clone just one base away, this may be a read error. The J gene is TRBJ1-1, the V gene TRBV13; 10 bases are shared with TRBD1. The CDR3 is 15 amino acids. Germline-derived CDR1 and CDR2 are PRHDT and FYEKMQ (reference sequence). The CDR3 DNA sequence: TGTGTCAGCAGCCAGGGACAGGGGTTGAACACTGAAGCTTTCTTT. Residues: CVSSQGQGLNTEAFF.

This clonotype was seen many times. CDR3 residues: CASSWGTSGFYEQYF. CDR3 DNA: TGTGCCAGCAGTTGGGGGACTAGCGGATTTTACGAGCAGTACTTC. The chain has TRBV27 and TRBJ2-7, with 11 nucleotides matching TRBD2. Unmatched junction bases numbered 6, after V lost 4 bases and J lost 4 bases. This CDR3 has 15 residues. Germline V gene sequence: CDR1 MNHEY, CDR2 SMNVEV (reference sequence).

With respect to this clonotype: Being one base from a much bigger clone, this may be a read error. The chain carries TRBV28 and TRBJ2-5; no firm D call. The CDR3 runs to 16 residues. Germline V CDR1 and CDR2: MDHEN, SYDVKM. DNA of the CDR3: TGTGCCAACAGTCTCCTTCAAGTTGCAACCCAAGAGACCCAGTACTTC. Translating it yields CANSLLQVATQETQYF.

This clonotype showed up many times. J is TRBJ2-5 and V is TRBV24-1; 8 bases match TRBD2. Germline CDR1 is KGHDR and CDR2 is SFDVKD. This CDR3 comprises 16 residues. V lost 3 bases, J lost 5 bases, and 10 bases stayed unmatched. CDR3 sequence: CATSDATGTRHETQYF. DNA of the CDR3: TGTGCCACCAGTGATGCCACCGGGACTAGGCATGAGACCCAGTACTTC.

This chain uses TRBV5-6 with TRBJ1-1; a possible D gene is TRBD1 (6 bases). Germline lookup yields CDR1 SGHDT and CDR2 YYEEEE. The ends were cut back, 4 bases at V and 1 base at J, with 20 bases in the middle. This CDR3 is 17 amino acids long. This CDR3 is CASSPAGQGFWNTEAFF. CDR3 sequence (DNA): TGTGCCAGCAGCCCGGCAGGGCAGGGGTTCTGGAACACTGAAGCTTTCTTT.

Comments on this clonotype: A much larger clone lies a single base off, so this may be a read error. DNA of the CDR3: TGTGCCAGCAGTCACCAGAATAGCAATCGGCCCCAGCATTTT. Its translation is CASSHQNSNRPQHF. This chain uses TRBV27 with TRBJ1-5; D unclear. This CDR3 is 14 amino acids long. The germline V gene encodes CDR1 MNHEY and CDR2 SMNVEV (reference sequence).

Many counts were recorded for this clonotype. The genes are TRBV19 and TRBJ1-5; tentatively, D is TRBD1 (5 bases). The germline V gene encodes CDR1 LNHDA and CDR2 SQIVND (reference sequence). The V end was cut by 8 bases, the J end by 3 bases, with 17 bases between. This CDR3 is 15 amino acids long. The chain's CDR3 is CASGTGVLINQPQHF. The DNA for the CDR3 is TGTGCCAGTGGTACAGGAGTTCTTATCAATCAGCCCCAGCATTTT.

In its sample, this clonotype was seen many times. The chain employs TRBV4-2 and TRBJ2-5; 7 bases align to TRBD2. The V and J ends lost 1 base and 4 bases, in that order; junction bases with no gene match: 6. In germline, CDR1 is LGHNA, CDR2 YNFKEQ. The CDR3 extends over 15 amino acids. The DNA for the CDR3 is TGTGCCAGCAGCCAAGTTCGCGGGGGAGGAGAGACCCAGTACTTC. Translation: CASSQVRGGGETQYF.

In its sample, this clonotype was seen many times. V usage is TRBV25-1 and J usage is TRBJ2-7; perhaps TRBD2 as D (6 bases). The germline gives CDR1 MGHDK, CDR2 SYGVNS. This CDR3 has 14 residues. The V end lost 1 base, the J end lost 6 bases, and 13 bases lay between the germline ends. The CDR3 sequence: CASSESSGVFEQYF. The CDR3 coding sequence is TGTGCCAGCAGTGAATCCTCGGGGGTTTTCGAGCAGTACTTC.

This clonotype showed up many times. A read error may account for a junction end that differs from germline. The J gene is TRBJ1-2, the V gene TRBV27, with D unresolved. This CDR3 is built from 15 residues. Germline V gives CDR1 MNHEY, CDR2 SMNVEV (reference sequence). DNA of the CDR3: TGTGCCAGCAGTCTATCTGGAGGGATGACCTATGGCTACACCTTC. Translation: CASSLSGGMTYGYTF.

This clonotype was seen at least ten times. This chain links TRBV2 with TRBJ1-2; the D is unclear. The V end lost 3 bases, the J end lost 1 base, and 12 bases lay between the germline ends. This CDR3 contains 15 residues. CDR1 SNHLY and CDR2 FYNNEI come from the germline V gene. The chain's CDR3 is CASSERSFVNYGYTF. As DNA, the CDR3 is TGTGCCAGCAGTGAGCGGAGTTTCGTTAACTATGGCTACACCTTC. Full variable domain (missing parts from reference TRBV2 and TRBJ1-2): EPEVTQTPSHQVTQMGQEVILRCVPISNHLYFYWYRQILGQKVEFLVSFYNNEISEKSEIFDDQFSVERPDGSNFTLKIRSTKLEDSAMYFCASSERSFVNYGYTFGSGTRLTVV.